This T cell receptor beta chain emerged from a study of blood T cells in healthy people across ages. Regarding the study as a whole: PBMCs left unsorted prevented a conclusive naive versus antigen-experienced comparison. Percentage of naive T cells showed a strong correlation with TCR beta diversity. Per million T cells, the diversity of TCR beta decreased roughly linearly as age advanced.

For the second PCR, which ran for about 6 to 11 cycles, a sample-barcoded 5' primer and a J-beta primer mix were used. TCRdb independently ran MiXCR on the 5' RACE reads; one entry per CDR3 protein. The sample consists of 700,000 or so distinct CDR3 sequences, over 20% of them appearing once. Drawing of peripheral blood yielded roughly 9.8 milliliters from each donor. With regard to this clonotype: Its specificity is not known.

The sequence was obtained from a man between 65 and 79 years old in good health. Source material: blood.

The chain's CDR3 is CASRPSGTGAGYTF. The CDR3 DNA reads as TGTGCCAGCAGACCTAGCGGGACAGGGGCCGGCTACACCTTC. The rearrangement links TRBV12-3 or TRBV12-4 to TRBJ1-2, with 10 bases aligning to TRBD1. The CDR3 totals 14 residues. The J segment lost 8 bases and the V segment lost 6 bases, leaving 9 bases of the junction unmatched.